Shown below are 12 T cell receptor beta chains from a single sample sequenced in a study of CD8+CD57+ T cells in acquired aplastic anemia. Genomic DNA was employed as the template in profiling TCR beta VDJ and CDR3. One entry per CDR3 protein, called by TCRdb with MiXCR from the reads. In the table there are more than 200,000 distinct CDR3 sequences, approximately 51% of which are singletons. Patients chosen for sequencing had shown CD8+CD57+ cell expansion by flow cytometry. The specimen sequenced was sorted CD4+, CD8+, or CD8+CD57+ T cells (not recorded which) from PBMCs. The receptors come from a human donor with aplastic anemia.

In the case of this clonotype: It may be a read error: a sequence one base away is much more abundant. The chain recombines TRBV6-6 with TRBJ2-3; 8 nucleotides align to TRBD1. This CDR3 has 15 residues. CDR1 is MNHNY and CDR2 is SVGAGI in the germline V gene (reference sequence). V was clipped by 0 bases and J by 2 bases; unmatched bases: 1. The CDR3 sequence is CASSYSGQVTDTQYF. CDR3 bases: TGTGCCAGCAGTTACTCGGGACAGGTCACAGATACGCAGTATTTT.

At least ten counts were recorded for this clonotype. The DNA of the CDR3 is TGCAGTGCTAGGAGGGACCGCGATAAGCAGTTCTTC. It translates to CSARRDRDKQFF. The chain links TRBV20-1 to TRBJ2-1; D might be TRBD1 or TRBD2, each matching 5 bases. The V gene lost 3 bases and the J gene lost 11 bases, with 14 bases spanning the gap. Germline V gene lookup returns CDR1 DFQATT and CDR2 SNEGSKA (reference sequence). The CDR3 extends over 12 amino acids.

This rearrangement joins TRBV18 to TRBJ1-2, with D possibly matching TRBD1 (6 bases). Looked up from germline, CDR1 is KGHSH and CDR2 is LQKENI. This CDR3 region has 14 residues. The V end was cut by 6 bases, the J end by 0 bases, with 11 bases between. CDR3: CASSGDIANYGYTF. The CDR3 nucleotides read TGTGCCAGCTCGGGGGACATAGCTAACTATGGCTACACCTTC.

This clonotype was counted between two and nine times. Its ends do not fully match the called genes, so a read error is possible. The chain combines TRBV5-1 with TRBJ2-3, with 11 positions matching TRBD1. The V gene's germline CDR1 is SGHRS and CDR2 YFSETQ. This CDR3 spans 16 amino acids. This chain's CDR3 is CAGSLGQGVPGDTQYF. The CDR3, as DNA: TGCGCCGGCAGCTTGGGACAGGGGGTCCCAGGCGATACGCAGTATTTT.

This chain uses TRBV20-1 with TRBJ2-7, with D tentatively TRBD2 (6 bases). The CDR3 covers 14 residues. V lost 3 bases, J lost 2 bases, and 14 bases lay in between. Germline CDR1 reads DFQATT; CDR2 reads SNEGSKA (reference sequence). This CDR3 reads CSASDSSVTYEQYF. CDR3 sequence (DNA): TGCAGTGCTAGCGACTCTAGCGTGACCTACGAGCAGTACTTC.

CDR3 protein: CASSGQARETQYF. The CDR3 nucleotides read TGTGCCAGCAGTGGACAGGCAAGAGAGACCCAGTACTTC. The rearrangement links TRBV25-1 to TRBJ2-5; weak D call: TRBD1 (6 bases). Trimming shortened V by 4 bases and J by 4 bases, and 10 bases separated the two germline ends. The CDR3 is 13 amino acids. Germline V CDR1 and CDR2: MGHDK, SYGVNS.

This clonotype was seen at least ten times. This chain links TRBV11-3 with TRBJ2-5, with 7 bases lining up with TRBD1. The J segment lost 2 bases and the V segment lost 4 bases, leaving 7 bases of the junction unmatched. The germline V gene encodes CDR1 SGHNT and CDR2 YENEEA. The CDR3 is 15 amino acids. CDR3 amino acids: CASSSVGQRQETQYF. In DNA, the CDR3 is TGTGCCAGCAGCTCCGTGGGACAGAGACAAGAGACCCAGTACTTC.

The chain carries TRBV20-1 and TRBJ2-3; 9 nucleotides align to TRBD2. The CDR3 covers 14 residues. Trimming cost V 7 bases and J 1 base; bases outside gene matches: 6. Germline lookup yields CDR1 DFQATT and CDR2 SNEGSKA (reference sequence). The CDR3 here is CSGLRGGGTDTQYF. The CDR3 DNA reads TGCAGTGGTCTGCGCGGGGGGGGCACAGATACGCAGTATTTT.

This clonotype was detected only once. The rearrangement joins TRBV3-1 to TRBJ2-5, with D perhaps matching TRBD1 (6 bases). The length of the CDR3 is 16 residues. From germline, CDR1 is LGHDT and CDR2 YNNKEL (reference sequence). The V end lost 4 bases, the J end lost 4 bases, and 19 bases lay between the germline ends. The CDR3 here is CASSPQRGRGRETQYF. CDR3 sequence (DNA): TGTGCCAGCAGCCCTCAAAGGGGCAGGGGACGAGAGACCCAGTACTTC.

This clonotype was detected many times. The chain is built from TRBV5-1 and TRBJ1-3; possibly TRBD1 for D (5 bases). CDR1 is SGHRS, CDR2 YFSETQ, per germline. V shed 0 bases and J shed 2 bases, with 12 bases lying between them. CDR3 length: 16 residues. CDR3 coding DNA: TGCGCCAGCAGCTTGGAGGCAGGGCCAACTGGAAACACCATATATTTT. Its protein is CASSLEAGPTGNTIYF.

This clonotype has at least ten counts. The rearrangement links TRBV7-8 to TRBJ1-6, with 7 bases aligning to TRBD1. V lost 5 bases to trimming and J lost 8 bases; unmatched junction nucleotides: 9. The CDR3 covers 15 residues. Germline V gene sequence: CDR1 SGHVS, CDR2 FQNEAQ. The CDR3 loop is CASSVGGDSYSPLHF. The CDR3 bases are TGTGCCAGCAGCGTAGGAGGGGACAGCTATTCACCCCTCCACTTT.

This clonotype was seen once. V usage is TRBV12-3 or TRBV12-4 and J usage is TRBJ1-3; D is uncertain. V lost 5 bases to trimming and J lost 4 bases, with 18 bases between them. This CDR3 region has 16 residues. The CDR3 DNA reads as TGTGCCAGCAGTCGTGGACGGGAGACCCAGGGAAACACCATATATTTT. This sequence encodes CASSRGRETQGNTIYF.